Below, 21 T cell receptor beta chains from the same sample are listed, as sequenced in a study of shared clonotypes between healthy human individuals. This table comes from immunoSEQ multiplex PCR, and its TCRdb copy is limited to in-frame clones, with some not included. The sample includes some 2,100,000 clones, roughly 95% of them seen just once. Sequencing was carried out using naive CD4+ T cells sorted from blood. Subset meaning: CD45RA+ positively selected. The origin of the receptors is a young man in good health.

As concerns this clone: The sample carries other DNA sequences with the same CDR3. V usage is TRBV9 and J usage is TRBJ1-1, with 7 bases lining up with TRBD1. Trimming at V came to 4 bases and at J to 3 bases, leaving 6 bases not matched to a gene. The CDR3 extends over 14 amino acids. Germline CDR1 reads SGDLS; CDR2 reads YYNGEE. The CDR3 coding sequence is TGTGCCAGCAGCCCCCGACAGGGAGACACTGAAGCTTTCTTT. Protein product: CASSPRQGDTEAFF.

This sequence joins TRBV6-5 and TRBJ2-7, with TRBD1 matching 8 bases. Germline V CDR1 and CDR2: MNHEY, SVGAGI. This CDR3 has 15 residues. V lost 6 bases and J lost 2; bases outside the gene matches: 9. CDR3 sequence reads: CASRLYRTGTYEQYF. The CDR3 DNA reads as TGTGCCAGCAGACTTTACCGGACAGGGACCTACGAGCAGTACTTC.

The chain has TRBV10-2 and TRBJ1-5, with D maybe TRBD1 (5 bases). Looked up from germline, CDR1 is WSHSY and CDR2 is SAAADI. V lost 5 bases and J 3 bases, leaving 11 bases between the germline ends. The CDR3 loop spans 14 amino acids. The CDR3 spells CASSLDRTNQPQHF. Written as DNA, the CDR3 is TGCGCCAGCAGTCTTGACAGAACCAATCAGCCCCAGCATTTT.

This clone was recorded only once. The rearrangement joins TRBV10-2 to TRBJ2-1; 13 bases agree with TRBD2. In germline, CDR1 is WSHSY, CDR2 SAAADI. The V segment lost 6 bases and the J segment 1 base; nucleotides outside the gene matches: 3. This CDR3 has 16 residues. The CDR3 reads CASSRLAGGSYNEQFF. CDR3 in DNA: TGCGCCAGCAGCCGACTAGCGGGGGGATCCTACAATGAGCAGTTCTTC.

This rearrangement joins TRBV6-4 to TRBJ2-3; D is undetermined. This CDR3 contains 15 residues. Per germline, CDR1 MRHNA and CDR2 SNTAGT. V was trimmed by 8 bases and J by 2 bases, leaving 17 bases between them. The CDR3 loop is CASGPLETDTDTQYF. CDR3 in DNA: TGTGCCAGCGGCCCTTTGGAGACGGACACAGATACGCAGTATTTT.

The V call is TRBV10-1, the J call TRBJ1-2; D uncertain. V lost 0 bases to trimming and J lost 8 bases, with 10 bases between them. The CDR3 loop spans 13 amino acids. CDR1 WNHNN and CDR2 SYGVQD come from the germline V gene (reference sequence). The chain's CDR3 is CASSESILGGYTF. The DNA of the CDR3 is TGCGCCAGCAGTGAGTCGATCCTCGGGGGCTACACCTTC.

CDR3 nucleotides: TGCGCCAGCAGCTTGGAGGGGGCCAGAAACACAGATACGCAGTATTTT. This codes for CASSLEGARNTDTQYF. This chain connects TRBV5-1 to TRBJ2-3, with TRBD1 identical over 7 bases. V lost 0 bases to trimming and J lost 2 bases; unmatched junction nucleotides: 6. The CDR3 spans 16 residues. Germline assignment: CDR1 SGHRS and CDR2 YFSETQ.

The genes are TRBV27 and TRBJ1-6, with TRBD1 identical over 7 bases. Germline loops: CDR1 MNHEY, CDR2 SMNVEV (reference sequence). The CDR3 has 15 residues. Germline trimming cut 3 bases from V and 10 bases from J; bases unmatched to any gene: 9. The CDR3 loop is CASSFQGGGDSPLHF. The CDR3 coding sequence is TGTGCCAGCAGTTTTCAGGGGGGAGGGGACTCACCCCTCCACTTT.

Only one count was recorded for this clone. J is TRBJ1-2 and V is TRBV6-6; a possible D gene is TRBD1 (5 bases). CDR3 size: 11 residues. The V end was cut by 2 bases, the J end by 8 bases, with 6 bases between. Germline CDR1 is MNHNY and CDR2 is SVGAGI (reference sequence). The CDR3 nucleotides read TGTGCCAGCAGTTACGGGGCGGGCTACACCTTC. Amino acid sequence: CASSYGAGYTF.

The chain uses TRBV7-2 and TRBJ1-2; the D is unclear. Germline V lookup: CDR1 SGHTA, CDR2 FQGNSA. There are 15 residues in the CDR3. Trimming removed 7 bases from V and 3 bases from J, with 18 bases in between. The CDR3 spells CASNPVTGEYYGYTF. CDR3 bases: TGTGCCAGCAACCCGGTTACCGGGGAATACTATGGCTACACCTTC.

The rearrangement joins TRBV7-9 to TRBJ1-2; D is ambiguous. The CDR3 is 13 amino acids. Germline loops: CDR1 SEHNR, CDR2 FQNEAQ (reference sequence). Trimming removed 2 bases at V and 6 bases at J, with 10 bases between. The CDR3 here is CASSLYTSHGYTF. DNA of the CDR3: TGTGCCAGCAGCTTATACACCTCCCATGGCTACACCTTC.

CDR3 in amino acids: CASTRGGGQETQYF. The CDR3 nucleotides read TGCGCCAGCACCCGCGGGGGGGGGCAAGAGACCCAGTACTTC. The V gene is TRBV5-1, the J gene TRBJ2-5, with 9 bases identical to TRBD2. From germline, CDR1 is SGHRS and CDR2 YFSETQ. V lost 6 bases to trimming and J lost 2 bases; unmatched junction nucleotides: 5. The CDR3 has 14 amino acids.

This clone has a single count. This sequence joins TRBV5-8 and TRBJ2-7; TRBD2 matches at 7 bases. The length of the CDR3 is 17 residues. V dropped 3 bases and J dropped 0; count of bases not matched to a gene: 12. Germline CDR1 reads SGHTS; CDR2 reads YDEGEE. In DNA, the CDR3 is TGTGCCAGCAGCTCCGGAGGTCTAGCGGCCTTCTCCTACGAGCAGTACTTC. Translation: CASSSGGLAAFSYEQYF.

The rearrangement uses TRBV6-6 and TRBJ1-6; TRBD1 matches 7 bases. J was trimmed by 7 bases and V by 2 bases; bases with no gene match: 2. The CDR3 consists of 14 residues. CDR1 MNHNY and CDR2 SVGAGI come from the germline V gene (reference sequence). Here the CDR3 reads CASSYLQGNSPLHF. The DNA for the CDR3 is TGTGCCAGCAGTTACCTACAGGGGAATTCACCCCTCCACTTT.

This rearrangement joins TRBV28 to TRBJ1-4; 10 bases are a match to TRBD1. Per germline, CDR1 MDHEN and CDR2 SYDVKM. After removal of 7 bases from V and 8 bases from J, the junction contained 10 bases not matched to a gene. This CDR3 has 15 residues. The chain's CDR3 is CASTPTWGQGEKLFF. CDR3 bases: TGTGCCAGCACCCCTACGTGGGGACAGGGGGAAAAACTGTTTTTT.

Points on this clone: The junction and the germline gene differ at one end; a read error may be behind it. Distinct nucleotide sequences in the sample also encode this CDR3. This sequence joins TRBV30 and TRBJ1-2; 7 bases agree with TRBD1. Germline-derived CDR1 and CDR2 are GTSNPN and SVGIG (reference sequence). The CDR3 totals 13 residues. Written as DNA, the CDR3 is TGCGCCTGGAGGCCGACAGGGAACTATGGCTACACCTTC. Protein sequence: CAWRPTGNYGYTF. The whole variable domain, filled in from reference TRBV30 and TRBJ1-2, reads SQTIHQWPATLVQPVGSPLSLECTVEGTSNPNLYWYRQAAGRGLQLLFYSVGIGQISSEVPQNLSASRPQDRQFILSSKKLLLSDSGFYLCAWRPTGNYGYTFGSGTRLTVV.

To note about this clone: The same CDR3 arises from other DNA sequences in this sample as well. The chain couples TRBV4-3 to TRBJ1-2, with D perhaps matching TRBD1 (5 bases). The germline CDR1 and CDR2 sequences are LGHNA and YSLEER. V dropped 0 bases and J dropped 4 bases, with 6 bases sitting between them. This CDR3 has 13 residues. The CDR3 DNA follows: TGCGCCAGCAGCCAAGAGGGGGGCTATGGCTACACCTTC. Translating gives CASSQEGGYGYTF.

The chain couples TRBV9 to TRBJ2-1; 9 bases line up with TRBD2. Unmatched junction bases numbered 3, after V lost 0 bases and J lost 5 bases. CDR3 size: 15 residues. Germline loops: CDR1 SGDLS, CDR2 YYNGEE. CDR3 in amino acids: CASSVDPSGDNEQFF. The CDR3 coding sequence is TGTGCCAGCAGCGTAGATCCTAGCGGGGACAATGAGCAGTTCTTC.

The chain links TRBV6-1 to TRBJ1-1; TRBD1 might be the D (6 bases). The V end was cut by 2 bases, the J end by 10 bases, with 14 bases between. Germline CDR1 is MNHNS and CDR2 is SASEGT. CDR3 size: 13 residues. CDR3 loop: CASSERGNIGAFF. The CDR3 DNA reads TGTGCCAGCAGTGAAAGGGGGAATATAGGAGCTTTCTTT.

In DNA, the CDR3 is TGTGCCAGCAGCTTAGGCTTGCCAGGGGGAGCAGCAGAGACCCAGTACTTC. Amino acids: CASSLGLPGGAAETQYF. The chain uses TRBV13 and TRBJ2-5; 7 nucleotides line up with TRBD1. The CDR3 totals 17 residues. V lost 0 bases and J lost 4; bases outside the gene matches: 11. In germline, CDR1 is PRHDT, CDR2 FYEKMQ (reference sequence).

V and J are TRBV5-4 and TRBJ2-1; TRBD1 aligns across 7 bases. The CDR3 spans 15 residues. Germline values: CDR1 SGHNT, CDR2 YYREEE (reference sequence). V dropped 4 bases and J dropped 2; count of bases not matched to a gene: 6. CDR3 DNA: TGTGCCAGCAGCCTACGACAGGGCACCTACAATGAGCAGTTCTTC. It specifies CASSLRQGTYNEQFF.